The 10 T cell receptor beta chains below were found in one sample sequenced in a study of blood T cell repertoires in COVID-19. Sequenced by immunoSEQ multiplex PCR; TCRdb stores in-frame clones only, minus some. The sample gives approximately 160,000 clones, approximately 84% of which show up once; 7.5% to 8% is in the top ten. Material: peripheral blood. Receptors were obtained from a man aged 40-55 years who had recovered from COVID-19.

The chain combines TRBV5-4 with TRBJ2-3; 9 bases align to TRBD2. CDR1 and CDR2 (germline): SGHNT, YYREEE (reference sequence). The CDR3 is 14 residues long. V trimming: 10 bases; J trimming: 5 bases; junction bases outside the gene matches: 11. The CDR3 sequence is CAHGVAGGVDTQYF. The CDR3, as DNA: TGTGCCCACGGGGTGGCGGGAGGGGTAGATACGCAGTATTTT.

The CDR3 reads CASSTGLAVTGELFF. CDR3 sequence (DNA): TGTGCCAGCAGCACGGGACTAGCCGTAACCGGGGAGCTGTTTTTT. The chain recombines TRBV11-2 with TRBJ2-2; TRBD2 aligns across 9 bases. The CDR3 length is 15 residues. The germline V gene has CDR1 SGHAT and CDR2 FQNNGV. Unmatched junction bases numbered 6, after V lost 5 bases and J lost 5 bases.

V and J are TRBV29-1 and TRBJ1-2; D perhaps matches TRBD1 (6 bases). The germline V gene has CDR1 SQVTM and CDR2 ANQGSEA. Trimming took 0 bases from V and 8 from J, leaving 13 bases between them. The CDR3 is 13 amino acids. CDR3: CSVEDPWGPGYTF. The CDR3 nucleotides are TGCAGCGTTGAAGATCCCTGGGGGCCGGGCTACACCTTC.

This clone is a singleton in its sample. This rearrangement joins TRBV7-3 to TRBJ2-1; D possibly corresponds to TRBD2 (6 bases). In germline, CDR1 is SGHTA, CDR2 FQGTGA. The V gene lost 2 bases and the J gene lost 3 bases, with 11 bases spanning the gap. The CDR3 is made up of 15 amino acids. The chain's CDR3 is CASSLYRGGYNEQFF. DNA for the CDR3: TGTGCCAGCAGCTTATACCGGGGAGGCTACAATGAGCAGTTCTTC.

The chain employs TRBV30 and TRBJ2-3; maybe TRBD1 (6 bases). Germline V gene sequence: CDR1 GTSNPN, CDR2 SVGIG (reference sequence). This CDR3 has 13 residues. V was cut by 7 bases and J by 5 bases, with 16 bases left in between. The CDR3 DNA is TGTGCCTTCCAACGACAGGCGAGAGATACGCAGTATTTT. Its translation is CAFQRQARDTQYF.

By sample share, this clone is medium-sized. This sequence joins TRBV19 and TRBJ1-2; 10 nucleotides align to TRBD1. Germline lookup yields CDR1 LNHDA and CDR2 SQIVND (reference sequence). The ends lost 4 bases at V and 6 bases at J; junction bases unmatched: 5. The CDR3 runs to 14 residues. CDR3 region: CASSTDRGLNGYTF. CDR3 in DNA: TGTGCCAGTAGTACCGACAGGGGGCTAAATGGCTACACCTTC.

On this clone itself: Distinct nucleotide sequences in the sample also encode this CDR3. The J gene is TRBJ2-7, the V gene TRBV9, with TRBD2 identical over 10 bases. Germline trimming cut 2 bases from V and 3 bases from J; bases unmatched to any gene: 2. In germline, CDR1 is SGDLS, CDR2 YYNGEE. There are 14 residues in the CDR3. CDR3: CASSVASGSYEQYF. DNA of the CDR3: TGTGCCAGCAGCGTGGCTAGCGGGAGCTACGAGCAGTACTTC.

The chain couples TRBV18 to TRBJ2-7; 11 bases agree with TRBD2. Germline-derived CDR1 and CDR2 are KGHSH and LQKENI. The CDR3 has 16 amino acids. V trimming: 0 bases; J trimming: 7 bases; junction bases outside the gene matches: 8. CDR3 nucleotides: TGTGCCAGCTCACCACCTCAACTAGCGGGGGCCTCTGAGCAGTACTTC. Translated, it gives CASSPPQLAGASEQYF.

The chain carries TRBV28 and TRBJ1-1, with 10 bases aligning to TRBD1. Looked up from germline, CDR1 is MDHEN and CDR2 is SYDVKM. The CDR3 covers 16 residues. V shed 6 bases and J 1 base; nucleotides not matched to a gene: 8. For the CDR3, the DNA is TGTGCCAGCAGGCCGGGACAGGGGATCAGGAACACTGAAGCTTTCTTT. Its translation is CASRPGQGIRNTEAFF.

V gene TRBV27 combines with J gene TRBJ2-7; 8 bases fit TRBD2. Germline V lookup: CDR1 MNHEY, CDR2 SMNVEV (reference sequence). The CDR3 has 15 amino acids. The J segment lost 7 bases and the V segment lost 6 bases, leaving 14 bases of the junction unmatched. The CDR3 nucleotides are TGTGCCAGCAGCTCCAGGGGCAGCGGGGGTAATGAGCAGTACTTC. Residues: CASSSRGSGGNEQYF.